One sample yielded the 30 T cell receptor beta chains listed below, sequenced in a study of blood T cells in healthy people across ages. Through a sample-barcoded 5' primer and a J-beta primer mix, a second PCR was run for about 7 to 12 cycles. MiXCR, run by TCRdb on the 5' RACE reads, gives a single entry per CDR3 protein. The sample lists 650,000 to 900,000 distinct CDR3 sequences; approximately 59% were seen once. Sequenced material: blood. The receptors were sampled from a man aged 25 to 40 in good health.

This clonotype was observed a handful of times. The chain couples TRBV20-1 to TRBJ2-5; D possibly corresponds to TRBD1 (6 bases). This CDR3 contains 15 residues. CDR1 and CDR2 from the germline V gene are DFQATT and SNEGSKA (reference sequence). The V end lost 1 base, the J end lost 3 bases, and 15 bases lay between the germline ends. DNA for the CDR3: TGCAGTGCTAGAGGTAGCAGGGGAGTAGAAGAGACCCAGTACTTC. It encodes CSARGSRGVEETQYF.

The chain combines TRBV12-3 or TRBV12-4 with TRBJ1-5; the D gene is possibly TRBD1 (5 bases). The CDR3 is made up of 15 amino acids. V was clipped by 6 bases and J by 1 base, with 13 bases between them. CDR3 in DNA: TGTGCCAGCAGCTCCCTAGAGGGGAGCAATCAGCCCCAGCATTTT. Translated: CASSSLEGSNQPQHF.

Concerning this clonotype: The junction departs from germline at one end; a sequencing error may be responsible. This chain connects TRBV2 to TRBJ2-1; 7 nucleotides agree with TRBD2. The CDR3 spans 16 residues. Germline CDR1 SNHLY, CDR2 FYNNEI. This CDR3 reads CASSGLARKPYSEQFF. CDR3 DNA: TGTGCCAGCAGTGGACTAGCCCGAAAGCCTTACAGTGAGCAGTTCTTC.

This rearrangement joins TRBV6-1 to TRBJ2-5; 10 nucleotides match TRBD2. This CDR3 is 17 amino acids long. V gave up 4 bases and J gave up 4 bases; unmatched junction bases: 12. CDR1 is MNHNS, CDR2 SASEGT, per germline. CDR3 sequence reads: CASSGPGTSADGETQYF. CDR3 bases: TGTGCCAGCAGTGGCCCCGGGACTAGCGCGGACGGAGAGACCCAGTACTTC.

This clonotype has just a few counts. V is TRBV6-5 and J is TRBJ2-5, with D maybe TRBD2 (6 bases). V lost 6 bases and J lost 4, with 15 bases in between. The CDR3 is made up of 14 amino acids. Looked up from germline, CDR1 is MNHEY and CDR2 is SVGAGI. For the CDR3, the DNA is TGTGCCAGCAGCCCCGGACTATACGGAGAGACCCAGTACTTC. Its translation: CASSPGLYGETQYF.

The CDR3 loop is CASSRTTEDTQYF. In nucleotides, the CDR3 is TGTGCCAGCAGCCGTACGACAGAAGATACGCAGTATTTT. The chain has TRBV3-1 and TRBJ2-3; D perhaps matches TRBD1 (5 bases). This CDR3 is built from 13 residues. The germline V and J ends were trimmed by 4 bases and 5 bases, with 10 bases remaining between them. Germline CDR1 and CDR2: LGHDT and YNNKEL (reference sequence).

This clonotype came up once. The genes are TRBV11-1 and TRBJ2-3; tentatively, D is TRBD2 (6 bases). Germline CDR1 is SGHAT and CDR2 is FQDESV (reference sequence). The CDR3 consists of 16 residues. Trimming shortened V by 5 bases and J by 2 bases, and 17 bases separated the two germline ends. In nucleotides, the CDR3 is TGTGCCAGCAGCAGGATCGGGACTCTGTCCACAGATACGCAGTATTTT. This codes for CASSRIGTLSTDTQYF.

This chain joins TRBV12-3 or TRBV12-4 and TRBJ1-2, with 10 bases identical to TRBD1. J gave up 6 bases and V 6 bases, and 4 bases lay outside the gene matches. The CDR3 is 13 residues long. CDR3 amino acids: CASRGDRGDGYTF. CDR3 sequence (DNA): TGTGCCAGCAGGGGGGACAGGGGAGATGGCTACACCTTC.

V usage is TRBV7-8 and J usage is TRBJ2-5; the D is unclear. The CDR3 extends over 12 amino acids. Trimming shortened V by 5 bases and J by 6 bases, and 10 bases separated the two germline ends. The germline gives CDR1 SGHVS, CDR2 FQNEAQ. The CDR3 is CASSPSGKTQYF. As DNA, the CDR3 is TGTGCCAGCAGCCCATCAGGAAAGACCCAGTACTTC. The full variable domain, its missing parts supplied by reference TRBV7-8 and TRBJ2-5, is GAGVSQSPRYKVAKRGQDVALRCDPISGHVSLFWYQQALGQGPEFLTYFQNEAQLDKSGLPSDRFFAERPEGSVSTLKIQRTQQEDSAVYLCASSPSGKTQYFGPGTRLLVL.

The genes are TRBV12-3 or TRBV12-4 and TRBJ1-6; D ambiguous. The V and J ends lost 5 bases and 4 bases respectively, with 9 bases between them. The CDR3 sequence is 14 residues long. CDR3 DNA sequence: TGTGCCAGCAGTCCCTCGACATATAATTCACCCCTCCACTTT. This encodes CASSPSTYNSPLHF.

The chain employs TRBV20-1 and TRBJ2-7; 9 positions agree with TRBD1. Per germline, CDR1 DFQATT and CDR2 SNEGSKA (reference sequence). With 6 bases clipped from V and 6 bases from J, the junction kept 12 bases outside the gene matches. The CDR3 runs to 14 residues. This chain's CDR3 is CSARPGQGLGEQYF. CDR3 nucleotides: TGCAGTGCCCGCCCGGGACAGGGCTTGGGCGAGCAGTACTTC.

The chain uses TRBV11-2 and TRBJ2-7; D assignment may be TRBD1 or TRBD2 (5 bases each). There are 14 residues in the CDR3. CDR1 is SGHAT and CDR2 is FQNNGV in the germline V gene. The V end lost 6 bases, the J end lost 0 bases, and 12 bases lay between the germline ends. The CDR3 DNA is TGTGCCAGCAGACGGGGCCATAGCTCCTACGAGCAGTACTTC. Its protein product is CASRRGHSSYEQYF.

The rearrangement uses TRBV15 and TRBJ2-5, with 8 positions matching TRBD1. The J call is doubtful: the DNA matches TRBJ2-7 better. The germline V gene encodes CDR1 LNHNV and CDR2 YYDKDF (reference sequence). The CDR3 has 15 residues. The CDR3 coding sequence is TGTGCCACCAGCAGAGAACAGGGGGGACACTACGAGCAGTACTTC. It codes for CATSREQGGHYEQYF.

This clonotype has a handful of counts. The genes are TRBV21-1 and TRBJ2-7. TRBV21-1 is labeled a pseudogene. CDR3 length: 13 amino acids. CDR3 coding DNA: TGTGCCAGCAGCAAAGCGCAGGGCTACGAGCAGTACTTC. It specifies CASSKAQGYEQYF.

This clonotype was recorded at least ten times. The chain couples TRBV27 to TRBJ2-6; D unresolved. Trimming stripped 10 bases from V and 0 bases from J, with 10 bases between. CDR1 and CDR2 from the germline V gene are MNHEY and SMNVEV (reference sequence). This CDR3 has 14 residues. The CDR3 DNA reads as TGTGCCACCCGCCCGGCCTCTGGGGCCAACGTCCTGACTTTC. It is translated as CATRPASGANVLTF.

The chain has TRBV29-1 and TRBJ2-2; 11 bases fit TRBD2. This CDR3 is built from 14 residues. Germline CDR1 SQVTM, CDR2 ANQGSEA. Unmatched junction bases numbered 5, after V lost 5 bases and J lost 6 bases. Written as DNA, the CDR3 is TGCAGCGTTCGGCTAGCGGGGGGTGCCGGGGAGCTGTTTTTT. Its translation: CSVRLAGGAGELFF.

The J gene is TRBJ2-3, the V gene TRBV2, with D hard to call. Germline loops: CDR1 SNHLY, CDR2 FYNNEI. The CDR3 has 16 residues. V shed 5 bases and J shed 3 bases, with 18 bases lying between them. As DNA, the CDR3 is TGTGCCAGCAGTAAGATGGTAGGGTATATGACAGATACGCAGTATTTT. Protein product: CASSKMVGYMTDTQYF.

Notes on this clonotype: Its ends do not fully match the called genes, so a read error is possible. The chain employs TRBV7-6 and TRBJ2-7; a weak D match, TRBD2 (6 bases). The CDR3 loop spans 16 amino acids. Germline V gene lookup returns CDR1 SGHVS and CDR2 FNYEAQ. The CDR3 reads CASSSTAGTPSDEQYF. DNA of the CDR3: TGTGCCAGCAGTTCGACGGCAGGGACTCCCTCCGACGAGCAGTACTTC.

There are a few counts of this clonotype. V is TRBV5-1 and J is TRBJ2-3; D perhaps matches TRBD1 (6 bases). Per the germline V gene, CDR1 is SGHRS and CDR2 is YFSETQ. CDR3 length: 16 amino acids. V shed 0 bases and J shed 0 bases, with 11 bases lying between them. CDR3 sequence: CASSLETGLSTDTQYF. In DNA, the CDR3 is TGCGCCAGCAGCTTGGAAACAGGGCTTAGCACAGATACGCAGTATTTT.

In its sample, this clonotype was seen a few times. This chain joins TRBV10-3 and TRBJ2-3; D uncertain. Germline V gives CDR1 ENHRY, CDR2 SYGVKD. The CDR3 has 13 amino acids. V lost 4 bases and J 1 base, leaving 6 bases between the germline ends. The CDR3 spells CAISGTGTDTQYF. In nucleotides, the CDR3 is TGTGCCATCAGTGGGACGGGCACAGATACGCAGTATTTT.

This chain connects TRBV7-2 to TRBJ2-5; TRBD1 matches 9 bases. CDR1 and CDR2 (germline): SGHTA, FQGNSA. Trimming took 1 base from V and 5 from J; bases not matched to a gene: 2. The CDR3 totals 14 residues. Written as DNA, the CDR3 is TGTGCCAGCAGCTTAGTACAGGGGGCTGAGACCCAGTACTTC. Protein product: CASSLVQGAETQYF.

V gene TRBV29-1 combines with J gene TRBJ2-5; D gene unclear. The CDR3 has 13 residues. Germline V gives CDR1 SQVTM, CDR2 ANQGSEA. Trimming removed 4 bases at V and 2 bases at J, with 11 bases between. The CDR3 loop reads CSVVFPGQETQYF. CDR3 bases: TGCAGCGTTGTGTTTCCGGGTCAAGAGACCCAGTACTTC.

The rearrangement links TRBV28 to TRBJ2-1, with 11 bases matching TRBD2. Germline CDR1 MDHEN, CDR2 SYDVKM. CDR3 length: 18 residues. With V trimmed by 6 bases and J by 5 bases, 15 bases remained unmatched. As DNA, the CDR3 is TGTGCCAGCAGCCAACTCCCGATAGCGGGGGGGCCTAACAATGAGCAGTTCTTC. Translation: CASSQLPIAGGPNNEQFF.

This clonotype has a count of ten or more. This chain connects TRBV7-2 to TRBJ2-3; tentatively, D is TRBD1 or TRBD2 (5 bases each). In germline, CDR1 is SGHTA, CDR2 FQGNSA. V lost 7 bases, J lost 2 bases, and 19 bases lay in between. The CDR3 has 16 residues. The CDR3 protein is CASTPWRIGTTDTQYF. DNA for the CDR3: TGTGCCAGCACCCCTTGGAGGATCGGGACCACAGATACGCAGTATTTT.

This clonotype appeared a few times. The chain links TRBV6-1 to TRBJ2-7; either TRBD1 or TRBD2 may supply D (5 bases each). Germline CDR1 is MNHNS and CDR2 is SASEGT. The CDR3 has 15 amino acids. The V end was cut by 7 bases, the J end by 0 bases, with 16 bases between. CDR3 bases: TGTGCCAGCACTGGGGGACCGAGGAGCTCCTACGAGCAGTACTTC. Translated, it gives CASTGGPRSSYEQYF.

This clonotype was detected only once. DNA of the CDR3: TGTGCCAGCAGTTTAGGGGAGTCCTTCTCCTACGAGCAGTACTTC. This encodes CASSLGESFSYEQYF. The gene calls are TRBV28 and TRBJ2-7; tentatively, D is TRBD2 (5 bases). This CDR3 has 15 residues. Trimming shortened V by 2 bases and J by 0 bases, and 11 bases separated the two germline ends. Germline-derived CDR1 and CDR2 are MDHEN and SYDVKM.

The V gene is TRBV2, the J gene TRBJ1-3; 7 bases line up with TRBD1. The CDR3 is made up of 14 amino acids. Trimming cost V 8 bases and J 3 bases; bases outside gene matches: 7. In germline, CDR1 is SNHLY, CDR2 FYNNEI. This CDR3 reads CASGSRGLGNTIYF. The CDR3 DNA reads TGTGCCAGCGGATCGAGGGGGCTTGGAAACACCATATATTTT. Looking up the rest from reference TRBV2 and TRBJ1-3 gives the full variable domain: EPEVTQTPSHQVTQMGQEVILRCVPISNHLYFYWYRQILGQKVEFLVSFYNNEISEKSEIFDDQFSVERPDGSNFTLKIRSTKLEDSAMYFCASGSRGLGNTIYFGEGSWLTVV.

The chain couples TRBV28 to TRBJ2-7, with D possibly being TRBD1 or TRBD2 (5 bases each). This CDR3 spans 14 amino acids. The V end was cut by 3 bases, the J end by 0 bases, with 9 bases between. Germline V gene sequence: CDR1 MDHEN, CDR2 SYDVKM. In DNA, the CDR3 is TGTGCCAGCAGTTTTGAGGGGTACTCCTACGAGCAGTACTTC. Amino acid sequence: CASSFEGYSYEQYF.

This clonotype turned up a few times. V is TRBV4-2 and J is TRBJ2-1, with D perhaps TRBD1 (6 bases). Germline loops: CDR1 LGHNA, CDR2 YNFKEQ. The CDR3 extends over 13 amino acids. Trimming removed 0 bases from V and 8 bases from J, with 8 bases in between. CDR3 loop: CASSQEGAYEQFF. CDR3 sequence (DNA): TGTGCCAGCAGCCAAGAGGGGGCGTATGAGCAGTTCTTC.

The chain employs TRBV7-2 and TRBJ2-1; D is ambiguous. The CDR3 covers 15 residues. Trimming removed 4 bases at V and 0 bases at J, with 10 bases between. Germline V gives CDR1 SGHTA, CDR2 FQGNSA. CDR3 loop: CASSSDVSSYNEQFF. The CDR3 bases are TGTGCCAGCAGCTCGGACGTGAGCTCCTACAATGAGCAGTTCTTC.